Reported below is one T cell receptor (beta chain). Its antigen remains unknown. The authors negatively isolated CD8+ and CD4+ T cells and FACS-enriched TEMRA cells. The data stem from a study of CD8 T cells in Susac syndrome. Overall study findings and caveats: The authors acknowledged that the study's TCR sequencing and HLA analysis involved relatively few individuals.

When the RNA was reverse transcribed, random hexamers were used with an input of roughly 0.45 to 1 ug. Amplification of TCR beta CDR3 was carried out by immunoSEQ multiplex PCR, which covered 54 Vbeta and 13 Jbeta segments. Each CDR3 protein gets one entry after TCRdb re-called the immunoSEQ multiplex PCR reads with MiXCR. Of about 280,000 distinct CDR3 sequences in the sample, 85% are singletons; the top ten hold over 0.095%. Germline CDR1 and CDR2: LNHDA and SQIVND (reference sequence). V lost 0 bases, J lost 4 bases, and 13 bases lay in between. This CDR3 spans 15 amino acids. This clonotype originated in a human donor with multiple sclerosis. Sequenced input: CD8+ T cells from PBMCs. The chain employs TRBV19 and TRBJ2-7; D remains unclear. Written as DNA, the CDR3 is TGTGCCAGTAGTATAGAAATAACGGACGCGTACGAGCAGTACTTC. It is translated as CASSIEITDAYEQYF.